The sequence of this T cell receptor beta chain was determined in a study of shared clonotypes between healthy human individuals. Generated by immunoSEQ multiplex PCR, the TCRdb table keeps only in-frame clones and is missing some. The repertoire holds some 1,600,000 clones, with around 98% as singletons. Germline loops: CDR1 SNHLY, CDR2 FYNNEI. This CDR3 spans 14 amino acids. With 6 bases removed from V and 9 bases from J, the gap between germline ends came to 20 bases. This TCR came from a man aged 25-45 years in good health. The chain links TRBV2 to TRBJ2-5, with TRBD1 as a possible D gene (5 bases). The sequenced material came from naive CD4+ T cells sorted from blood. Subset defined: CD45RA+ positively selected. In DNA, the CDR3 is TGTGCCAGCAGGGGCAGGGCACCCGGCCAGGCCCAGTACTTC. It yields the protein CASRGRAPGQAQYF.